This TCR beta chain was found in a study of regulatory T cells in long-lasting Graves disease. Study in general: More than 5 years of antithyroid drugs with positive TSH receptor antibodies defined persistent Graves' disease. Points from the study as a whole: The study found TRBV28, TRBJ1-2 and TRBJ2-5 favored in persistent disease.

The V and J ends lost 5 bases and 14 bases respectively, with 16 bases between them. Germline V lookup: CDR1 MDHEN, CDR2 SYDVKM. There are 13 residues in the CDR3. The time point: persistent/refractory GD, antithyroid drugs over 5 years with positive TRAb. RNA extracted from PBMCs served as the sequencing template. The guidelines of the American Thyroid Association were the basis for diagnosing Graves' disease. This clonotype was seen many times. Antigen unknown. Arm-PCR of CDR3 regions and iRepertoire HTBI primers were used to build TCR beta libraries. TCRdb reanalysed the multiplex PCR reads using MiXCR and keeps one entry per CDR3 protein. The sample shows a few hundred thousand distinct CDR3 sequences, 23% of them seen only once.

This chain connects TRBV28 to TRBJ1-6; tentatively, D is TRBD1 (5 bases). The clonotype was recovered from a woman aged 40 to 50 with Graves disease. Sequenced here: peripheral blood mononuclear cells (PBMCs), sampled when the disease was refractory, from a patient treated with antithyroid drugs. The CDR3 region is CASSTDGGRALHF. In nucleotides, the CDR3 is TGTGCCAGCAGTACAGACGGGGGTCGAGCCCTCCACTTT. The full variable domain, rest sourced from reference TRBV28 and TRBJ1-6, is DVKVTQSSRYLVKRTGEKVFLECVQDMDHENMFWYRQDPGLGLRLIYFSYDVKMKEKGDIPEGYSVSREKKERFSLILESASTNQTSMYLCASSTDGGRALHFGNGTRLTVT.